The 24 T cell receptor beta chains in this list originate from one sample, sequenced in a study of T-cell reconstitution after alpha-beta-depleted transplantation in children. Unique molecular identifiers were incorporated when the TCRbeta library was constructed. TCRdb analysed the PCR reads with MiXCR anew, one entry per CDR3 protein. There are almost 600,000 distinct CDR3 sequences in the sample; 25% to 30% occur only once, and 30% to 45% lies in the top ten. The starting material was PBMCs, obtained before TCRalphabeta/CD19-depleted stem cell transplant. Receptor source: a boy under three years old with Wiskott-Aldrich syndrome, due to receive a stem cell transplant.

The CDR3 loop reads CASSQEPLGSYGYTF. The DNA of the CDR3 is TGTGCCAGCAGCCAAGAGCCCCTGGGGAGCTATGGCTACACCTTC. The chain combines TRBV3-1 with TRBJ1-2; D remains ambiguous. Germline CDR1 and CDR2: LGHDT and YNNKEL (reference sequence). The CDR3 spans 15 residues. V gave up 0 bases and J gave up 4 bases, with 12 bases separating them.

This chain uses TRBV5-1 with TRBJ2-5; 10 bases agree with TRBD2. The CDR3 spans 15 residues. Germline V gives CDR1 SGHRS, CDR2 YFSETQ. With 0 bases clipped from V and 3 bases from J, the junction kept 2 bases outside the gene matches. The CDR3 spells CASSLDSGRKETQYF. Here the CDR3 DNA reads TGCGCCAGCAGCTTGGATAGCGGGAGGAAAGAGACCCAGTACTTC.

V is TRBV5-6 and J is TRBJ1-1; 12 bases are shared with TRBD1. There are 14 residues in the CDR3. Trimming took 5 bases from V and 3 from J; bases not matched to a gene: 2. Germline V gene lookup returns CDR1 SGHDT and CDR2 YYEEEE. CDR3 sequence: CASRGTGGYTEAFF. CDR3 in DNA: TGTGCCAGCAGAGGGACAGGGGGCTACACTGAAGCTTTCTTT.

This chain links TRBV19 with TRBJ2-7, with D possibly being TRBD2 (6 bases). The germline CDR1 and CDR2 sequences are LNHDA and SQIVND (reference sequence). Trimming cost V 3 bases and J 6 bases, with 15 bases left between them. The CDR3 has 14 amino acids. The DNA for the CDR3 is TGTGCCAGTAGTATCTATTCGGCTAGCGCCGAGCAGTACTTC. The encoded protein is CASSIYSASAEQYF.

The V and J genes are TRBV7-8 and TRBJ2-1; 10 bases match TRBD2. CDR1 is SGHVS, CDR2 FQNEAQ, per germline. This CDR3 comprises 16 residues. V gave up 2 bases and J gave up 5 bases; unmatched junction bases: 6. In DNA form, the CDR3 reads TGTGCCAGCAGCTTATCTCCGCTAGCGGGGGACAATGAGCAGTTCTTC. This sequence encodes CASSLSPLAGDNEQFF. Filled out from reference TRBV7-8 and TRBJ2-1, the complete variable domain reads GAGVSQSPRYKVAKRGQDVALRCDPISGHVSLFWYQQALGQGPEFLTYFQNEAQLDKSGLPSDRFFAERPEGSVSTLKIQRTQQEDSAVYLCASSLSPLAGDNEQFFGPGTRLTVL.

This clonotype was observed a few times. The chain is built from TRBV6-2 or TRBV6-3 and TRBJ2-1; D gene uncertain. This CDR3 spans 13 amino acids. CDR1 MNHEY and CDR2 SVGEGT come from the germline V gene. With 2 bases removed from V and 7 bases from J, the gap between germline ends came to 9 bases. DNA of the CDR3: TGTGCCAGCAGTTACGTCTACAGTAATGAGCAGTTCTTC. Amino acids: CASSYVYSNEQFF.

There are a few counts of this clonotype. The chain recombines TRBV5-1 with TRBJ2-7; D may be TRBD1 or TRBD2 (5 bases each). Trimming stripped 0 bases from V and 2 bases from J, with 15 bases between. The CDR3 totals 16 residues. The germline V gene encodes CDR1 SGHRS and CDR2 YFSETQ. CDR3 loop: CASSLVGGTGTYEQYF. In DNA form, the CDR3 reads TGCGCCAGCAGCTTGGTTGGTGGGACCGGCACCTACGAGCAGTACTTC. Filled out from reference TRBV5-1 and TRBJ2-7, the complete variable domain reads KAGVTQTPRYLIKTRGQQVTLSCSPISGHRSVSWYQQTPGQGLQFLFEYFSETQRNKGNFPGRFSGRQFSNSRSEMNVSTLELGDSALYLCASSLVGGTGTYEQYFGPGTRLTVT.

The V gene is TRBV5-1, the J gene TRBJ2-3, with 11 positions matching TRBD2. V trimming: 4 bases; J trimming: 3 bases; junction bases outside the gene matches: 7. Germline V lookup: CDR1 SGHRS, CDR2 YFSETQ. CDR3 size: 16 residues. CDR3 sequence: CASSTGLAGRTDTQYF. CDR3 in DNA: TGCGCCAGCAGCACCGGACTAGCGGGTCGAACAGATACGCAGTATTTT.

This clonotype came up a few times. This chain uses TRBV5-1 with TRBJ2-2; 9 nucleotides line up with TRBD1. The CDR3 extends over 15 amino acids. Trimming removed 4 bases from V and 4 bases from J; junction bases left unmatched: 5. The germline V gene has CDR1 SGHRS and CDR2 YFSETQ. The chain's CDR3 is CASSRDRAVTGELFF. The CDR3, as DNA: TGCGCCAGCAGCAGGGACAGGGCGGTCACCGGGGAGCTGTTTTTT.

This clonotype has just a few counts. CDR3 protein: CSATSNLEQFF. The CDR3 region has the DNA TGCAGCGCTACTAGTAATCTTGAGCAGTTCTTC. The chain carries TRBV29-1 and TRBJ2-1; weak D call: TRBD2 (5 bases). The CDR3 covers 11 residues. The germline CDR1 and CDR2 sequences are SQVTM and ANQGSEA. V shed 7 bases and J shed 9 bases, with 13 bases lying between them.

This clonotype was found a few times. The CDR3 protein is CASGRQTGYSYNEQFF. CDR3 in DNA: TGTGCCAGCGGGCGTCAGACAGGCTACTCCTACAATGAGCAGTTCTTC. J is TRBJ2-1 and V is TRBV12-3 or TRBV12-4; tentative D call: TRBD1 (6 bases). Trimming took 8 bases from V and 0 from J, leaving 17 bases between them. This CDR3 comprises 16 residues.

CDR3 sequence (DNA): TGTGCCTGGATGCGTCTGGCGGCCAGCACAGATACGCAGTATTTT. Its translation: CAWMRLAASTDTQYF. This chain links TRBV30 with TRBJ2-3; D gene unclear. CDR3 length: 15 residues. From germline, CDR1 is GTSNPN and CDR2 SVGIG (reference sequence). V lost 4 bases and J lost 0, with 14 bases in between.

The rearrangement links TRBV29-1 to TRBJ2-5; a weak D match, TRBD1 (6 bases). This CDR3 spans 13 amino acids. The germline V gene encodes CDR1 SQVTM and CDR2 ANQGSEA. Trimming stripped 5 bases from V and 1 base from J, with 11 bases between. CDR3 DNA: TGCAGCGTTCAACAGGGAAGCCAAGAGACCCAGTACTTC. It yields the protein CSVQQGSQETQYF. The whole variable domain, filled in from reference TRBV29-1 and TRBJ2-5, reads SAVISQKPSRDICQRGTSLTIQCQVDSQVTMMFWYRQQPGQSLTLIATANQGSEATYESGFVIDKFPISRPNLTFSTLTVSNMSPEDSSIYLCSVQQGSQETQYFGPGTRLLVL.

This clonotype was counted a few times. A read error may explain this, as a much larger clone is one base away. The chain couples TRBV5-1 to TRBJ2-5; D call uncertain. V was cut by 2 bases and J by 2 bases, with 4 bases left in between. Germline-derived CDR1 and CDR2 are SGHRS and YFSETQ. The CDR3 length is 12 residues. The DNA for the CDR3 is TGCGCCAGCAGCTTCGAACAAGAGACCCAGTACTTC. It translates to CASSFEQETQYF.

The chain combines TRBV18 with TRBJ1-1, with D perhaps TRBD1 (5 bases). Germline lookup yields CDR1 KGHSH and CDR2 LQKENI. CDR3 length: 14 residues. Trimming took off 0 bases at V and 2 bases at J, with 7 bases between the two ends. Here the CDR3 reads CASSPPRGNTEAFF. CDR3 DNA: TGTGCCAGCTCACCACCTAGGGGAAACACTGAAGCTTTCTTT.

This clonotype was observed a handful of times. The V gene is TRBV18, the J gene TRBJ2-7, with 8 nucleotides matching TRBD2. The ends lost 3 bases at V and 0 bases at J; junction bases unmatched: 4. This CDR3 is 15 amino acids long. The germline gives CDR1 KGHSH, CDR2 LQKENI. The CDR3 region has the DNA TGTGCCAGCTCACCGACTAGCGTGAGCTCCTACGAGCAGTACTTC. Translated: CASSPTSVSSYEQYF.

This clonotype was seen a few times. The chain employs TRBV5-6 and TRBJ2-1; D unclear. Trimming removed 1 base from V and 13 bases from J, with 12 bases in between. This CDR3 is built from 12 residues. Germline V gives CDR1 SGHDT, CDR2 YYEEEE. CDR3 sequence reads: CASSLSTQPQFF. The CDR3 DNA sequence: TGTGCCAGCAGCTTGTCCACCCAGCCCCAGTTCTTC.

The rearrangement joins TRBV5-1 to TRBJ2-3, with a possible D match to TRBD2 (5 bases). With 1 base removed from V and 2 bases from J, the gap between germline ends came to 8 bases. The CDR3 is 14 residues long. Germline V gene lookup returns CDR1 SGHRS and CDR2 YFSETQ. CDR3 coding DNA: TGCGCCAGCAGCTTGAGTAGCGTCACAGATACGCAGTATTTT. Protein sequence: CASSLSSVTDTQYF.

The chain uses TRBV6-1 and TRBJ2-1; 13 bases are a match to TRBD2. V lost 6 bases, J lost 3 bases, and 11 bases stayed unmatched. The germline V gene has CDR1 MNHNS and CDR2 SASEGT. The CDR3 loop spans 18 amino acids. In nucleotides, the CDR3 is TGTGCCAGCAGAGTAGCAGGACTAGCGGGAGTTTTCTACAATGAGCAGTTCTTC. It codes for CASRVAGLAGVFYNEQFF.

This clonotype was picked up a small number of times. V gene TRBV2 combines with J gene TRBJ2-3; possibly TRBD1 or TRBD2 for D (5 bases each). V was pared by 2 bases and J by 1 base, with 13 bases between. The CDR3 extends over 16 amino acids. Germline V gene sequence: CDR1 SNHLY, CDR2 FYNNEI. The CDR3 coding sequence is TGTGCCAGCAGTGAATTTGGAGTGGGGGGCACAGATACGCAGTATTTT. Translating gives CASSEFGVGGTDTQYF.

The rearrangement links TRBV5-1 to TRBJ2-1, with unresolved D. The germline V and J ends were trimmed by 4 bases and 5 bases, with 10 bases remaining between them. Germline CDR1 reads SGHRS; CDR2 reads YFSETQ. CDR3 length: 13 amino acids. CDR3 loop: CASSPGRDNEQFF. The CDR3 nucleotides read TGCGCCAGCAGCCCGGGTAGGGACAATGAGCAGTTCTTC.

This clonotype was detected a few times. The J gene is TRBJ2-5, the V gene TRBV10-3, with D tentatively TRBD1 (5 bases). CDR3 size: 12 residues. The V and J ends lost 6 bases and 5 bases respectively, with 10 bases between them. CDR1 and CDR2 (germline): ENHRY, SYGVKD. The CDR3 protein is CAISSKGETQYF. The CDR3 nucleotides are TGTGCCATCAGCTCAAAGGGGGAGACCCAGTACTTC.

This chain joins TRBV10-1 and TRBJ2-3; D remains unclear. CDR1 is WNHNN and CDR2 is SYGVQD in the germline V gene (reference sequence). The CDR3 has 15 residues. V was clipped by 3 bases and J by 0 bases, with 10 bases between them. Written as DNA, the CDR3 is TGCGCCAGCAGTGAAATGGGAACTAGCACAGATACGCAGTATTTT. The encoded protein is CASSEMGTSTDTQYF.

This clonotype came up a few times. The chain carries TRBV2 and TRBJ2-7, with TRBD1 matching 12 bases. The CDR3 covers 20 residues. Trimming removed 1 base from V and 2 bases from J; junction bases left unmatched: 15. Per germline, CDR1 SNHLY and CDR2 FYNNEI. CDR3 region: CASSEGGTGTGGYRTYEQYF. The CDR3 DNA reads TGTGCCAGCAGTGAAGGTGGTACGGGGACAGGGGGCTACCGCACCTACGAGCAGTACTTC.